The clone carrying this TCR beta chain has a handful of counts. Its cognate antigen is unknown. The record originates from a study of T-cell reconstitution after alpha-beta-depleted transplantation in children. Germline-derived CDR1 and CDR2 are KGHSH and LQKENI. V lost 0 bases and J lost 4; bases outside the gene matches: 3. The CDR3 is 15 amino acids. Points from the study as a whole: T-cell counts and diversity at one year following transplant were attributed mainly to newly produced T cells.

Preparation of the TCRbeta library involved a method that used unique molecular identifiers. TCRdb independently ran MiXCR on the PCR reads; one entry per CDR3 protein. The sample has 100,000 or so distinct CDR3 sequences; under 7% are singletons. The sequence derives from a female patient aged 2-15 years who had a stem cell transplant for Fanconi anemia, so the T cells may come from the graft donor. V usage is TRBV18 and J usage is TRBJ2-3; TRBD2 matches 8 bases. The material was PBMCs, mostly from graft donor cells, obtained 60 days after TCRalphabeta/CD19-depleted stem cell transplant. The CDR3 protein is CASSPPTGGSDTQYF. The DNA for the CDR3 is TGTGCCAGCTCACCACCAACGGGGGGGTCAGATACGCAGTATTTT.